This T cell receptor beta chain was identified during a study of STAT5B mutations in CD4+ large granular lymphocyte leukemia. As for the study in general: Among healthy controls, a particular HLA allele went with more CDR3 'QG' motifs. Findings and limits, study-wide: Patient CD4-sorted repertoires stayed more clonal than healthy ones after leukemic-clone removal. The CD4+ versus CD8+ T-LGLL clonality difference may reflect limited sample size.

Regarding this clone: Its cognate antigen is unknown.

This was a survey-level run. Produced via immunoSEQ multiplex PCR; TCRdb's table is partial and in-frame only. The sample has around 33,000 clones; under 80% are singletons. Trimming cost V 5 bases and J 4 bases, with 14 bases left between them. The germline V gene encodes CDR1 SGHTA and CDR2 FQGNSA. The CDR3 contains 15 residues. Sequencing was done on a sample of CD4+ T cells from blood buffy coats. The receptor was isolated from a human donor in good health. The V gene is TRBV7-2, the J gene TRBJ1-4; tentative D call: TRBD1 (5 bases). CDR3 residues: CASSLQGRFNEKLFF. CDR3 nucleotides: TGTGCCAGCAGCCTTCAGGGAAGGTTTAATGAAAAACTGTTTTTT.